Below, 22 T cell receptor beta chains from the same sample are listed, as sequenced in a study of CD8 T cells in Susac syndrome. Random hexamers primed reverse transcription of 0.5 to 1 ug RNA. TCRdb analysed the immunoSEQ multiplex PCR reads with MiXCR anew, one entry per CDR3 protein. Of 95,000 to 150,000 distinct CDR3 sequences in the sample, about 95% were seen once. Specimen: CD8+ T cells from PBMCs. These receptors were collected from a human donor with Susac syndrome.

The chain has TRBV20-1 and TRBJ1-2; D is uncertain. This CDR3 comprises 14 residues. V gave up 0 bases and J gave up 0 bases, with 8 bases separating them. CDR1 is DFQATT and CDR2 is SNEGSKA in the germline V gene (reference sequence). The CDR3 spells CSARDDRSNYGYTF. CDR3 nucleotides: TGCAGTGCTAGAGATGATCGGTCTAACTATGGCTACACCTTC.

This rearrangement joins TRBV19 to TRBJ2-7; the D gene could be TRBD1 or TRBD2 (5 bases each). V was cut by 3 bases and J by 0 bases, with 9 bases left in between. The CDR3 is 14 amino acids. Germline V lookup: CDR1 LNHDA, CDR2 SQIVND (reference sequence). The CDR3 region has the DNA TGTGCCAGTAGTATGTCCGGGACCTCCTACGAGCAGTACTTC. It specifies CASSMSGTSYEQYF. Full variable domain (remainder filled in from reference TRBV19 and TRBJ2-7): DGGITQSPKYLFRKEGQNVTLSCEQNLNHDAMYWYRQDPGQGLRLIYYSQIVNDFQKGDIAEGYSVSREKKESFPLTVTSAQKNPTAFYLCASSMSGTSYEQYFGPGTRLTVT.

This clonotype was seen just once. The chain joins TRBV6-6 to TRBJ1-5; D gene ambiguous. The V end lost 0 bases, the J end lost 5 bases, and 14 bases lay between the germline ends. This CDR3 is 16 amino acids long. The germline V gene encodes CDR1 MNHNY and CDR2 SVGAGI (reference sequence). The DNA for the CDR3 is TGTGCCAGCAGTTACTCGAGCCCCCAACCCCATCAGCCCCAGCATTTT. This sequence encodes CASSYSSPQPHQPQHF.

The chain carries TRBV12-3 or TRBV12-4 and TRBJ1-1; D is uncertain. The CDR3 runs to 14 residues. Trimming cost V 1 base and J 6 bases, with 12 bases left between them. The CDR3 DNA is TGTGCCAGCAGTTTAGGAGGAGGTTCCGCTGAAGCTTTCTTT. Protein sequence: CASSLGGGSAEAFF.

The V call is TRBV5-1, the J call TRBJ1-3; 7 bases map to TRBD1. Germline-derived CDR1 and CDR2 are SGHRS and YFSETQ. V shed 1 base and J 3 bases; nucleotides not matched to a gene: 7. The CDR3 has 16 amino acids. CDR3 DNA: TGCGCCAGCAGCTTGCGCGAGGGGGCGGATGGAAACACCATATATTTT. Its translation is CASSLREGADGNTIYF.

The chain carries TRBV30 and TRBJ2-7; 7 bases fit TRBD1. The trim removed 0 bases at V and 2 bases at J, leaving 10 bases unmatched. The CDR3 has 16 residues. Germline loops: CDR1 GTSNPN, CDR2 SVGIG (reference sequence). The CDR3 DNA follows: TGTGCCTGGAGTGTCGGGCAAGCAGGGGGAGCCTACGAGCAGTACTTC. Translated, it gives CAWSVGQAGGAYEQYF.

This clonotype was seen a single time. The gene calls are TRBV7-9 and TRBJ2-3; a possible D gene is TRBD2 (6 bases). Trimming left V 5 bases short and J 6 bases short, with 12 bases between. This CDR3 contains 13 residues. Germline V CDR1 and CDR2: SEHNR, FQNEAQ (reference sequence). CDR3: CASSLSRGDTQYF. DNA of the CDR3: TGTGCCAGCAGCCTTAGTCGGGGGGATACGCAGTATTTT.

The chain links TRBV12-3 or TRBV12-4 to TRBJ1-2; TRBD1 might be the D (6 bases). V was trimmed by 1 base and J by 8 bases, leaving 20 bases between them. The CDR3 length is 16 residues. CDR3 residues: CASSLGPLGGPRGYTF. The DNA of the CDR3 is TGTGCCAGCAGTTTAGGCCCCCTGGGGGGCCCGAGGGGCTACACCTTC.

The chain is built from TRBV15 and TRBJ1-1; D gene ambiguous. CDR3 length equals 12 residues. V was shortened by 4 bases and J by 7 bases, with 10 bases between the two germline ends. Germline CDR1 LNHNV, CDR2 YYDKDF (reference sequence). As DNA, the CDR3 is TGTGCCACCAGCACAAGGACGGGTGAAGCTTTCTTT. Protein product: CATSTRTGEAFF.

The V gene is TRBV13, the J gene TRBJ2-1, with D hard to call. Germline loops: CDR1 PRHDT, CDR2 FYEKMQ (reference sequence). This CDR3 has 13 residues. The ends were cut back, 7 bases at V and 3 bases at J, with 10 bases in the middle. The CDR3 is CASTGDHYNEQFF. The CDR3 DNA follows: TGTGCCAGCACGGGCGATCACTACAATGAGCAGTTCTTC.

The rearrangement links TRBV9 to TRBJ2-2; D may match TRBD1 or TRBD2 (5 bases each). There are 15 residues in the CDR3. CDR1 SGDLS and CDR2 YYNGEE come from the germline V gene. Trimming cost V 3 bases and J 5 bases, with 14 bases left between them. CDR3 amino acids: CASSASGAITGELFF. DNA of the CDR3: TGTGCCAGCAGCGCCTCCGGGGCGATAACCGGGGAGCTGTTTTTT.

V is TRBV12-3 or TRBV12-4 and J is TRBJ1-5, with 8 nucleotides matching TRBD1. This CDR3 contains 15 residues. Losses at the gene ends were 1 base for V and 3 bases for J; bases not matched to a gene: 2. CDR3 coding DNA: TGTGCCAGCAGTTTAGGGACAGGGCTCAATCAGCCCCAGCATTTT. It codes for CASSLGTGLNQPQHF.

The rearrangement links TRBV20-1 to TRBJ2-7, with D maybe TRBD2 (6 bases). The CDR3 has 14 amino acids. Germline lookup yields CDR1 DFQATT and CDR2 SNEGSKA (reference sequence). V was shortened by 1 base and J by 4 bases, with 14 bases between the two germline ends. CDR3 region: CSARGNRDLYEQYF. The CDR3 nucleotides read TGCAGTGCTAGAGGTAACCGGGACTTATACGAGCAGTACTTC.

In this sample, this clonotype turned up once. V usage is TRBV13 and J usage is TRBJ2-7; D could derive from TRBD1 or TRBD2 (6 bases each). Germline lookup yields CDR1 PRHDT and CDR2 FYEKMQ (reference sequence). The CDR3 sequence is 18 residues long. Trimming shortened V by 1 base and J by 0 bases, and 19 bases separated the two germline ends. DNA for the CDR3: TGTGCCAGCAGCTTAGAGGGGGGTACCGGGAAGAGCTCCTACGAGCAGTACTTC. Translating gives CASSLEGGTGKSSYEQYF.

This chain connects TRBV30 to TRBJ2-3; 9 bases map to TRBD2. Losses at the gene ends were 0 bases for V and 4 bases for J; bases not matched to a gene: 5. Germline CDR1 and CDR2: GTSNPN and SVGIG (reference sequence). The CDR3 runs to 15 residues. The CDR3, as DNA: TGTGCCTGGAGTGTACTCGCGGGGGGGCCAGATACGCAGTATTTT. As protein: CAWSVLAGGPDTQYF.

The V and J genes are TRBV5-4 and TRBJ1-2; unclear D gene. Deletions cut 0 bases from V and 1 base from J, with 13 bases between. The CDR3 runs 16 residues. The germline V gene has CDR1 SGHNT and CDR2 YYREEE (reference sequence). This chain's CDR3 is CASSLGGLGVNYGYTF. In nucleotides, the CDR3 is TGTGCCAGCAGCTTGGGAGGGCTCGGGGTTAACTATGGCTACACCTTC. The whole variable domain, remainder taken from reference TRBV5-4 and TRBJ1-2, is ETGVTQSPTHLIKTRGQQVTLRCSSQSGHNTVSWYQQALGQGPQFIFQYYREEENGRGNFPPRFSGLQFPNYSSELNVNALELDDSALYLCASSLGGLGVNYGYTFGSGTRLTVV.

The CDR3, as DNA: TGTGCCAGCAGCCGTTCCCCTAGCGGGGTGAACACCGGGGAGCTGTTTTTT. It yields the protein CASSRSPSGVNTGELFF. The chain recombines TRBV7-9 with TRBJ2-2; TRBD2 agrees at 9 bases. The V gene's germline CDR1 is SEHNR and CDR2 FQNEAQ (reference sequence). The junction had 8 bases not matched to a gene; V was cut back by 5 bases and J by 1 base. The CDR3 totals 17 residues.

This clonotype was seen just once. V gene TRBV13 combines with J gene TRBJ2-7; D possibly corresponds to TRBD2 (6 bases). The CDR3 extends over 16 amino acids. V was trimmed by 5 bases and J by 0 bases, leaving 17 bases between them. In germline, CDR1 is PRHDT, CDR2 FYEKMQ (reference sequence). The CDR3 sequence is CASSGRAGLSSYEQYF. The CDR3 DNA reads TGTGCCAGCAGCGGACGAGCGGGTCTAAGCTCCTACGAGCAGTACTTC.

The V and J genes are TRBV20-1 and TRBJ1-1; D may be TRBD1 (5 bases). The CDR3 sequence is 14 residues long. Germline V gives CDR1 DFQATT, CDR2 SNEGSKA (reference sequence). Between the trimmed V and J ends, which lost 3 bases and 4 bases, there was a span of 15 bases. In DNA form, the CDR3 reads TGCAGTGCTAGGGATGACAGAGGAGGCACTGAAGCTTTCTTT. This sequence encodes CSARDDRGGTEAFF.

The chain links TRBV11-2 to TRBJ2-7; weak D call: TRBD1 (6 bases). The CDR3 is 15 residues long. V lost 1 base to trimming and J lost 5 bases, with 15 bases between them. Germline values: CDR1 SGHAT, CDR2 FQNNGV. The chain's CDR3 is CASSLGWTAQDEQYF. CDR3 nucleotides: TGTGCCAGCAGCTTAGGGTGGACAGCGCAGGACGAGCAGTACTTC.

This clonotype was observed a few times. The rearrangement joins TRBV4-1 to TRBJ2-7; 8 nucleotides match TRBD2. This CDR3 comprises 16 residues. The germline V gene has CDR1 MGHRA and CDR2 YSYEKL. V shed 3 bases and J 3 bases; nucleotides not matched to a gene: 10. The CDR3 protein is CASSQHELAEDYEQYF. DNA of the CDR3: TGCGCCAGCAGCCAGCACGAACTAGCGGAGGACTACGAGCAGTACTTC.

The chain combines TRBV20-1 with TRBJ2-5, with TRBD2 identical over 7 bases. V shed 5 bases and J 2 bases; nucleotides not matched to a gene: 8. The germline gives CDR1 DFQATT, CDR2 SNEGSKA (reference sequence). This CDR3 is built from 14 residues. The CDR3 region is CSASGGGPQETQYF. Here the CDR3 DNA reads TGCAGTGCTTCGGGGGGAGGACCGCAAGAGACCCAGTACTTC.